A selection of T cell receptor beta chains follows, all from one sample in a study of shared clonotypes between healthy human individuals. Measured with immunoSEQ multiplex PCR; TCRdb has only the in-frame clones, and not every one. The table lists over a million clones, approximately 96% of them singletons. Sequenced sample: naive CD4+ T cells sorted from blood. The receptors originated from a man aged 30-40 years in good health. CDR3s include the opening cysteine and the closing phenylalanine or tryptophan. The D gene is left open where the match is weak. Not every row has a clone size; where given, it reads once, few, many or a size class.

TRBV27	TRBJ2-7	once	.	CASSRHRDEQYF	TGTGCCAGCAGTAGGCACAGGGACGAGCAGTACTTC
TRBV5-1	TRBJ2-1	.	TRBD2	CASSLASGVMYNEQFF	TGCGCCAGCAGCTTGGCTAGCGGGGTCATGTACAATGAGCAGTTCTTC
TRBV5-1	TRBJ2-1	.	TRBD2	CASSLVAGGPYNEQFF	TGCGCCAGCAGCTTGGTTGCGGGAGGCCCCTACAATGAGCAGTTCTTC
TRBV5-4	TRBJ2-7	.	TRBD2	CASSLSGTSNYEQYF	TGTGCCAGCAGCCTATCAGGGACTAGCAACTACGAGCAGTACTTC
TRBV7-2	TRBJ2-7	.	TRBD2	CASSFRDYLSYEQYF	TGTGCCAGCAGCTTCCGGGACTACCTCTCCTACGAGCAGTACTTC
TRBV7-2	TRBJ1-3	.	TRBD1	CASSRTGVTQLSGNTIYF	TGTGCCAGCAGCAGGACAGGGGTAACTCAGCTCTCTGGAAACACCATATATTTT
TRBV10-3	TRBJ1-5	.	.	CAAGPGGQPQHF	TGTGCCGCCGGCCCGGGCGGACAGCCCCAGCATTTT
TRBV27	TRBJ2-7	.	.	CASSSRGRPLYEQYF	TGTGCCAGCAGTTCTCGAGGGAGGCCCTTATACGAGCAGTACTTC
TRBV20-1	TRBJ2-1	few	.	CSASFYNEQFF	TGCAGTGCTAGTTTTTACAATGAGCAGTTCTTC
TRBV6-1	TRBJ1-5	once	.	CASSGTSRRGNQPQHF	TGTGCCAGCAGTGGGACATCCCGGAGAGGCAATCAGCCCCAGCATTTT
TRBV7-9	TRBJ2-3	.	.	CASRAVGGTDTQYF	TGTGCCAGCCGCGCCGTGGGGGGCACAGATACGCAGTATTTT
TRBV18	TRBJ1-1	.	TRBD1	CASSSRTGRDTEAFF	TGTGCCAGCTCATCAAGGACAGGGAGAGACACTGAAGCTTTCTTT
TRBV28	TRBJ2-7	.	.	CASSRRDGDYEQYF	TGTGCCAGCAGCCGTCGGGACGGGGACTACGAGCAGTACTTC
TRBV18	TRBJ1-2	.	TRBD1	CASSSRTGSNYGYTF	TGTGCCAGCTCATCCCGGACAGGCAGCAACTATGGCTACACCTTC
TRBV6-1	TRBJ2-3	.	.	CASSAAFNTDTQYF	TGTGCCAGCAGTGCAGCTTTTAACACAGATACGCAGTATTTT
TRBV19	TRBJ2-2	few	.	CASSISRELFF	TGTGCCAGTAGTATAAGTCGGGAGCTGTTTTTT